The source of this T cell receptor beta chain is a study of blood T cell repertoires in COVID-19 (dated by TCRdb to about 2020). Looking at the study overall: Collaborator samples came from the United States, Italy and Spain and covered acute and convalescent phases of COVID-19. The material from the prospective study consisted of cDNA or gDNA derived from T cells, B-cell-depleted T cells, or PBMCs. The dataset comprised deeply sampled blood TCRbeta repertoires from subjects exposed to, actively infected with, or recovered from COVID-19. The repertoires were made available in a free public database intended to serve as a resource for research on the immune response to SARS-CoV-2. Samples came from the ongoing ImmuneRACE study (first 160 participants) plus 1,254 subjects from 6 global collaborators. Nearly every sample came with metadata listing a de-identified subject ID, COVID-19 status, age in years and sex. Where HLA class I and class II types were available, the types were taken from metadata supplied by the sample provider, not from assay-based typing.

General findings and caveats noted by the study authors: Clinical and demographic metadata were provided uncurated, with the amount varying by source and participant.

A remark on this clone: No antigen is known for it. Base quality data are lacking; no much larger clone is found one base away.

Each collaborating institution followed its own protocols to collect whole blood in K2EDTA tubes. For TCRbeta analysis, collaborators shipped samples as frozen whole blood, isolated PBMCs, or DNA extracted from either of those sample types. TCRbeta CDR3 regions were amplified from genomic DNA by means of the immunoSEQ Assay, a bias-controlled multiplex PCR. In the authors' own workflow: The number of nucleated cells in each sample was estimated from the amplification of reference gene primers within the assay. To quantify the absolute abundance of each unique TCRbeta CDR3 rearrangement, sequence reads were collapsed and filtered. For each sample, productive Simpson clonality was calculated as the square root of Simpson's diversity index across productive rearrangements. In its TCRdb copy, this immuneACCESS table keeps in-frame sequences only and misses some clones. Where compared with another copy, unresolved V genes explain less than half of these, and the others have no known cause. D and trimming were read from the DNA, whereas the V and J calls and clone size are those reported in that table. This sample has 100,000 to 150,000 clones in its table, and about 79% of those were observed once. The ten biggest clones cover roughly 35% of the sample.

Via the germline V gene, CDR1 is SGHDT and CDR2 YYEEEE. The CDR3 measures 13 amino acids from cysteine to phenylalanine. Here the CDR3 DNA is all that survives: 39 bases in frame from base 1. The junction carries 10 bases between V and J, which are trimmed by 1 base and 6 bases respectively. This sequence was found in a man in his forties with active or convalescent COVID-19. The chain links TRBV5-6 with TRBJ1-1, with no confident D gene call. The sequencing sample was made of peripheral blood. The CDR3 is CASSLLLIAEAFF. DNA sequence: TGTGCCAGCAGCTTGCTACTCATCGCTGAAGCTTTCTTT.